This TCR beta chain came from a study of cytomegalovirus exposure and HLA in healthy donors. About the research overall: In an early release, HLA-typed donors contributed roughly 85 million unique TCR sequences.

Study-level points and caveats: Three CMV-associated chains proved CMV antigen-specific in vitro. Most of the CMV-associated TCR beta chains (in a later analysis) appeared to be HLA-restricted. Most TCR beta V segments were productive about 87% or about 30% of the time in an earlier analysis.

The primer mix had 60 Vbeta and 13 Jbeta primers. Sequenced by immunoSEQ multiplex PCR; TCRdb stores in-frame clones only, minus some. The repertoire has some 98,000 clones, roughly 10% of them found once; the top ten carry 5% to 5.5%. In germline, CDR1 is MDHEN, CDR2 SYDVKM. The V gene end was trimmed by 5 bases and the J gene end by 3 bases; junction bases not matched to a gene: 5. The CDR3 consists of 14 residues. Of note for this clone: Its antigen is not known.

Sequenced input: PBMCs. The chain combines TRBV28 with TRBJ2-5, with 8 bases that match TRBD2. This clonotype originated in a man aged 45 to 65 in good health and CMV-seropositive. The CDR3 loop reads CASSALREEETQYF. In nucleotides, the CDR3 is TGTGCCAGCAGTGCACTGCGGGAGGAAGAGACCCAGTACTTC.